This T cell receptor beta chain was documented in a study of shared clonotypes between healthy human individuals. General study points: It was observed that 5% to 6.5% of naive CD4 clonotypes were shared across a few donors.

This CDR3 has 17 amino acids. V was pared by 8 bases and J by 2 bases, with 17 bases of the junction left unmatched. Germline V lookup: CDR1 ENHRY, CDR2 SYGVKD. Splitting the CD4+ cells yielded a CD45RA+ naive subset and a CD45RA-negative memory subset. A word on this clone: Antigen specificity is unknown.

An assay was performed, and its level was deep. Assay: immunoSEQ multiplex PCR; the TCRdb copy retains only in-frame clones and omits some. Among fewer than 1.8 million clones listed, 97% to 99% were seen once. The clonotype comes from a man aged 25 to 45 in good health. Sequencing was done on a sample of naive CD4+ T cells sorted from blood. Subset reported: CD45RA+ positively selected. This sequence joins TRBV10-3 and TRBJ2-5; 7 nucleotides agree with TRBD2. CDR3: CAIGISGILGGQETQYF. CDR3 coding DNA: TGTGCCATCGGTATAAGCGGGATTCTGGGGGGACAAGAGACCCAGTACTTC.